This TCR beta chain emerged from a study of T cell changes during pregnancy in multiple sclerosis. TCRdb's table, derived via immunoSEQ multiplex PCR, lists solely in-frame clones and lacks some. Of approximately 44,000 clones listed, 75% to 95% are singletons. V was shortened by 3 bases and J by 6 bases, with 11 bases between the two germline ends. Germline CDR1 is KGHSY and CDR2 is FQNENV. The CDR3 has 14 amino acids. The input for sequencing was CD4+ T cells from peripheral blood mononuclear cells, taken before pregnancy. This sequence originates from a female donor with multiple sclerosis, enrolled in a pregnancy study. The J gene is TRBJ2-2, the V gene TRBV16; tentatively, D is TRBD1 (5 bases). CDR3 amino acids: CASSHTQGAGELFF. The DNA of the CDR3 is TGTGCCAGCAGCCATACCCAGGGTGCCGGGGAGCTGTTTTTT.